Presented here are 12 T cell receptor beta chains from one specimen sequenced in a study of T-cell reconstitution after alpha-beta-depleted transplantation in children. TCRbeta library construction was performed incorporating unique molecular identifiers. Each CDR3 protein is one row after TCRdb ran MiXCR on the PCR reads. Found here are about 980,000 distinct CDR3 sequences, around 30% of them singletons; the top ten hold more than 25%. The sample in question was PBMCs, mostly from graft donor cells, obtained 360 days after TCRalphabeta/CD19-depleted stem cell transplant. The receptors shown here come from a boy in the first two years of life who had a stem cell transplant for SCID, so the T cells may come from the graft donor.

A few counts support this clonotype. The V call is TRBV7-3, the J call TRBJ1-4; 8 bases are a match to TRBD1. The J segment lost 2 bases and the V segment lost 5 bases, leaving 7 bases of the junction unmatched. Germline V gene sequence: CDR1 SGHTA, CDR2 FQGTGA. The CDR3 is 16 amino acids. The CDR3 loop is CASSLTGGRTNEKLFF. DNA of the CDR3: TGTGCCAGCAGCCTTACAGGGGGAAGGACTAATGAAAAACTGTTTTTT.

This clonotype was observed a handful of times. The V call is TRBV5-6, the J call TRBJ2-2; D is uncertain. The germline gives CDR1 SGHDT, CDR2 YYEEEE. The CDR3 loop spans 14 amino acids. V was trimmed by 0 bases and J by 6 bases, leaving 9 bases between them. The CDR3 reads CASSLAPSPGELFF. The CDR3 nucleotides are TGTGCCAGCAGCTTGGCCCCTTCCCCCGGGGAGCTGTTTTTT.

This clonotype was counted only a few times. J is TRBJ2-1 and V is TRBV28; D perhaps matches TRBD1 (6 bases). The CDR3 is 15 amino acids. Germline V gene sequence: CDR1 MDHEN, CDR2 SYDVKM. With 6 bases removed from V and 2 bases from J, the gap between germline ends came to 14 bases. CDR3 region: CASRLPDSPYNEQFF. The CDR3 coding sequence is TGTGCCAGCAGACTCCCGGACAGCCCCTACAATGAGCAGTTCTTC.

This clonotype showed up just a few times. The rearrangement joins TRBV5-1 to TRBJ2-1; TRBD2 matches at 14 bases. In germline, CDR1 is SGHRS, CDR2 YFSETQ. V lost 4 bases, J lost 3 bases, and 3 bases stayed unmatched. This CDR3 has 16 amino acids. CDR3 protein: CASSRLAGGIYNEQFF. The CDR3 DNA sequence: TGCGCCAGCAGCCGACTAGCGGGGGGGATCTACAATGAGCAGTTCTTC.

The chain combines TRBV12-3 or TRBV12-4 with TRBJ1-1, with D perhaps matching TRBD1 (5 bases). The CDR3 covers 17 residues. Trimming pared 5 bases from V and 1 base from J, leaving 20 bases between. The CDR3 DNA reads as TGTGCCAGCAGTCGTCAGGGACCGCTGAATTGGAACACTGAAGCTTTCTTT. Encoded protein: CASSRQGPLNWNTEAFF.

This clonotype was detected only a few times. The chain links TRBV7-3 to TRBJ2-1; D remains ambiguous. The CDR3 has 16 residues. The V end was cut by 5 bases, the J end by 0 bases, with 14 bases between. Germline lookup yields CDR1 SGHTA and CDR2 FQGTGA. CDR3 nucleotides: TGTGCCAGCAGCCCCCGACCCTTGAGCTCCTACAATGAGCAGTTCTTC. This sequence encodes CASSPRPLSSYNEQFF. The whole variable domain, remainder taken from reference TRBV7-3 and TRBJ2-1, is GAGVSQTPSNKVTEKGKYVELRCDPISGHTALYWYRQSLGQGPEFLIYFQGTGAADDSGLPNDRFFAVRPEGSVSTLKIQRTERGDSAVYLCASSPRPLSSYNEQFFGPGTRLTVL.

V is TRBV4-1 and J is TRBJ2-1; D might be TRBD2 (7 bases). The CDR3 is made up of 17 amino acids. Looked up from germline, CDR1 is MGHRA and CDR2 is YSYEKL. The V end lost 0 bases, the J end lost 0 bases, and 12 bases lay between the germline ends. The CDR3 reads CASSQDGAGASYNEQFF. CDR3 DNA sequence: TGCGCCAGCAGCCAAGATGGGGCGGGGGCCTCCTACAATGAGCAGTTCTTC.

The V and J genes are TRBV20-1 and TRBJ1-4, with D maybe TRBD1 (6 bases). CDR1 and CDR2 (germline): DFQATT, SNEGSKA (reference sequence). The CDR3 has 12 amino acids. Trimming removed 7 bases at V and 6 bases at J, with 12 bases between. CDR3 nucleotide sequence: TGCAGTGGGGCAGGGGTGGATGAAAAACTGTTTTTT. Encoded protein: CSGAGVDEKLFF.

This clonotype was seen a few times. The chain recombines TRBV5-1 with TRBJ2-7; maybe TRBD1 (5 bases). Germline CDR1 and CDR2: SGHRS and YFSETQ. This CDR3 has 14 residues. V was cut by 3 bases and J by 7 bases, with 17 bases left in between. DNA for the CDR3: TGCGCCAGCAGCTGGGCGACAGCGAGTCTAGAGCAGTACTTC. This sequence encodes CASSWATASLEQYF.

This clonotype appeared a few times. V is TRBV20-1 and J is TRBJ2-5, with D possibly called TRBD1 or TRBD2 (5 bases each). Deletions cut 4 bases from V and 0 bases from J, with 12 bases between. The CDR3 totals 14 residues. CDR1 and CDR2 from the germline V gene are DFQATT and SNEGSKA (reference sequence). CDR3 nucleotides: TGCAGTGCTACGGGGCTAGAGTACCAAGAGACCCAGTACTTC. Its protein is CSATGLEYQETQYF.

J is TRBJ1-1 and V is TRBV9; D is ambiguous. CDR1 is SGDLS, CDR2 YYNGEE, per germline. Trimming left V 1 base short and J 1 base short, with 8 bases between. This CDR3 is built from 14 residues. The DNA of the CDR3 is TGTGCCAGCAGCGTAAGAACAGCGAACACTGAAGCTTTCTTT. It codes for CASSVRTANTEAFF.

J is TRBJ2-1 and V is TRBV2; tentative D call: TRBD1 (6 bases). The V end was cut by 6 bases, the J end by 0 bases, with 12 bases between. The germline CDR1 and CDR2 sequences are SNHLY and FYNNEI. The CDR3 has 15 residues. The DNA for the CDR3 is TGTGCCAGCAGGGAGACAGGTTTCTCCTACAATGAGCAGTTCTTC. It is translated as CASRETGFSYNEQFF.